The 2 T cell receptor beta chains below all came from one sample that was sequenced in a study of technical replicates of blood from several donors. Assay used: immunoSEQ multiplex PCR; TCRdb lists only in-frame clones, some missing. The sample consists of about 83,000 clones, roughly nine tenths of them appearing once. Sequencing used T cells isolated from PBMCs. The receptors here all came from a human donor in good health.

This chain links TRBV4-1 with TRBJ2-7; D gene ambiguous. Trimming stripped 1 base from V and 0 bases from J, with 7 bases between. Germline lookup yields CDR1 MGHRA and CDR2 YSYEKL. This CDR3 has 14 residues. The CDR3 bases are TGCGCCAGCAGCCAAGTGGGCAGCTCCTACGAGCAGTACTTC. This codes for CASSQVGSSYEQYF.

The rearrangement links TRBV5-1 to TRBJ2-7, with D possibly TRBD2 on 5 matching bases. The germline gives CDR1 SGHRS, CDR2 YFSETQ. V lost 4 bases, J lost 2 bases, and 13 bases lay in between. The length of the CDR3 is 14 residues. The DNA for the CDR3 is TGCGCCAGCAGCAACGGAGACGGGGCCTACGAGCAGTACTTC. Protein sequence: CASSNGDGAYEQYF.